The rows below give T cell receptor beta chains drawn from one sample of a study of blood T cells in healthy people across ages. TCRdb processed the 5' RACE reads anew with MiXCR; each CDR3 protein has one entry. The sample yields fewer than 2,000,000 distinct CDR3 sequences, more than 35% seen once. Sequencing input: blood. These receptors were obtained from a human donor in good health. CDR3s include the opening cysteine and the closing phenylalanine or tryptophan. The order of the fields is D gene, J gene, V gene, clone size, CDR3 protein, CDR3 DNA. The D gene is left open where the match is weak. For some rows the clone size is stated as once, few or many, or as a class when expanded; others skip it.

>-|TRBJ1-5|TRBV20-1|-
CSARDPLNQPQHF
TGCAGTGCTAGAGATCCTCTAAATCAGCCCCAGCATTTT
>-|TRBJ1-1|TRBV4-2|-
CASSQLGYEAFF
TGTGCCAGCAGCCAACTGGGGTATGAAGCTTTCTTT
>TRBD1|TRBJ2-2|TRBV7-9|-
CASSHAGGTGELFF
TGTGCCAGCAGCCATGCAGGGGGCACCGGGGAGCTGTTTTTT
>TRBD1|TRBJ1-1|TRBV12-3/TRBV12-4|-
CASSLGQGAPGFF
TGTGCCAGCAGTTTAGGACAGGGGGCCCCCGGTTTCTTT
>-|TRBJ2-7|TRBV29-1|many
CSVALRAAYEQYF
TGCAGCGTTGCCCTGAGGGCAGCCTACGAGCAGTACTTC
>-|TRBJ1-4|TRBV5-1|-
CASSLAQGRGGEKLFF
TGCGCCAGCAGCTTGGCCCAGGGTCGGGGTGGTGAAAAACTGTTTTTT
>TRBD1|TRBJ1-5|TRBV12-3/TRBV12-4|-
CASSFGGQGKQPQHF
TGTGCCAGCAGTTTCGGGGGACAGGGGAAACAGCCCCAGCATTTT
>TRBD2|TRBJ2-7|TRBV7-2|-
CASSVTSGSLYEQYF
TGTGCCAGCAGCGTTACTAGCGGGAGTCTCTACGAGCAGTACTTC
>-|TRBJ1-1|TRBV7-2|-
CASSPKGQSNTEAFF
TGTGCCAGCAGCCCTAAGGGGCAGAGTAACACTGAAGCTTTCTTT
>TRBD1|TRBJ1-2|TRBV4-1|few
CASSLPQQGQWGYTF
TGCGCCAGCAGCCTCCCCCAACAGGGGCAGTGGGGCTACACCTTC
>TRBD1|TRBJ2-7|TRBV3-1|hyperexpanded
CASSQVGTGVYEQYF
TGTGCCAGCAGCCAAGTGGGGACAGGGGTCTACGAGCAGTACTTC
>-|TRBJ1-1|TRBV29-1|few
CSVEDRGGGDTEAFF
TGCAGCGTTGAAGATCGTGGAGGGGGGGACACTGAAGCTTTCTTT
>-|TRBJ2-3|TRBV20-1|-
CSALPGGSTDTQYF
TGCAGTGCCCTCCCCGGGGGCTCCACAGATACGCAGTATTTT
>TRBD2|TRBJ2-3|TRBV20-1|once
CSASDHRAGGTDTQDF
TGCAGTGCCAGCGACCATCGGGCGGGGGGGACAGATACGCAGGATTTT
>-|TRBJ1-1|TRBV5-6|few
CASSLGWITEAFF
TGTGCCAGCAGCTTGGGGTGGATCACTGAAGCTTTCTTT
>TRBD2|TRBJ2-5|TRBV29-1|-
CSVALTSGDEWETQYF
TGCAGCGTTGCTCTGACTAGCGGTGATGAATGGGAGACCCAGTACTTC
>-|TRBJ2-7|TRBV7-2|-
CASSLGPQSYEQYF
TGTGCCAGCAGCTTAGGGCCTCAGTCCTACGAGCAGTACTTC
>-|TRBJ2-7|TRBV6-2/TRBV6-3|few
CARTFGPPYEQYF
TGTGCCAGGACATTTGGACCCCCTTACGAGCAGTACTTC
>TRBD1|TRBJ2-7|TRBV5-1|-
CASSSGQGLPYEQYF
TGCGCCAGCAGCTCCGGACAGGGGCTGCCCTACGAGCAGTACTTC
>TRBD2|TRBJ2-4|TRBV4-2|-
CASRHQAGGLGIQYF
TGTGCCAGCAGGCACCAAGCGGGGGGCCTCGGCATTCAGTACTTC
>TRBD1|TRBJ1-4|TRBV4-3|-
CASSRTQGPGEKLFF
TGCGCCAGCAGCCGGACACAGGGGCCAGGTGAAAAACTGTTTTTT
>-|TRBJ1-1|TRBV20-1|-
CSAQHRDKAFF
TGCAGTGCCCAACACAGGGATAAAGCTTTCTTT
>-|TRBJ2-3|TRBV9|few
CASSLRMGTDTQYF
TGTGCCAGCAGCTTGAGAATGGGCACAGATACGCAGTATTTT
>-|TRBJ1-2|TRBV19|-
CASSMLEGGPNYGYTF
TGTGCCAGTAGTATGTTGGAGGGAGGACCTAACTATGGCTACACCTTC
>-|TRBJ1-1|TRBV5-1|-
CASSATGRGRSGTEAFF
TGCGCCAGCAGCGCAACTGGAAGGGGCCGGAGTGGCACTGAAGCTTTCTTT
>-|TRBJ1-2|TRBV7-2|-
CASSPERRLNGYTF
TGTGCCAGCAGCCCTGAGCGCCGATTGAATGGCTACACCTTC
>-|TRBJ1-5|TRBV5-1|few
CASSVDPFQPQHF
TGCGCCAGCAGCGTGGATCCTTTTCAGCCCCAGCATTTT
>TRBD1|TRBJ1-4|TRBV5-1|-
CASSHLTGSEKLFF
TGCGCCAGCAGCCATCTGACAGGGTCGGAAAAACTGTTTTTT
>TRBD1|TRBJ1-1|TRBV10-3|-
CAISPPGQTKAFF
TGTGCCATCAGTCCCCCGGGACAGACAAAAGCTTTCTTT
>-|TRBJ2-3|TRBV24-1|-
CATSDKTSTDTQYF
TGTGCCACCAGTGACAAAACTAGCACAGATACGCAGTATTTT
>TRBD1|TRBJ2-7|TRBV10-3|few
CAIRATPGTAIAYEQYF
TGTGCCATCAGGGCAACCCCCGGGACAGCGATAGCCTACGAGCAGTACTTC
>TRBD1|TRBJ2-6|TRBV11-1|few
CASSYRDSVRSSGANVLTF
TGTGCCAGCAGCTACCGGGACAGCGTTCGAAGCTCTGGGGCCAACGTCCTGACTTTC
>TRBD1|TRBJ2-4|TRBV29-1|few
CSAGQGNIQYF
TGCAGCGCAGGACAGGGCAACATTCAGTACTTC
>-|TRBJ2-7|TRBV12-3/TRBV12-4|-
CASRYSDRSEQYF
TGTGCCAGCAGGTACAGTGATCGGAGCGAGCAGTACTTC
>-|TRBJ2-7|TRBV7-9|-
CASSSSEGSDEQYF
TGTGCCAGCAGCAGCTCGGAGGGTTCTGACGAGCAGTACTTC
>TRBD1|TRBJ2-7|TRBV6-2/TRBV6-3|-
CTSSYWGTEYEQYF
TGTACCAGCAGTTACTGGGGGACAGAATACGAGCAGTACTTC
>TRBD1|TRBJ1-4|TRBV4-1|-
CASSQDTGQGNEKLFF
TGCGCCAGCAGCCAAGATACCGGACAGGGGAACGAAAAACTGTTTTTT
>-|TRBJ2-3|TRBV6-2/TRBV6-3|-
CASSYGWGAQTDTQYF
TGTGCCAGCAGTTACGGGTGGGGGGCACAGACAGATACGCAGTATTTT
>TRBD1|TRBJ1-4|TRBV7-9|few
CASSLDPGTGYEKLFF
TGTGCCAGCAGCTTAGACCCCGGGACAGGGTATGAAAAACTGTTTTTT
>-|TRBJ2-3|TRBV4-2|-
CASSQGLLTDTQYF
TGTGCCAGCAGCCAGGGACTGCTCACAGATACGCAGTATTTT
>TRBD1|TRBJ2-6|TRBV7-8|-
CASSLARTGPGANVLTF
TGTGCCAGCAGCTTAGCCCGGACAGGGCCTGGGGCCAACGTCCTGACTTTC
>-|TRBJ2-1|TRBV20-1|few
CSATLDNRAYNEQFF
TGCAGTGCTACCCTCGATAACAGGGCTTACAATGAGCAGTTCTTC
>TRBD2|TRBJ2-3|TRBV5-1|once
CASRDGTSGGTDTQYF
TGCGCCAGCAGGGACGGGACTAGCGGGGGCACAGATACGCAGTATTTT
>-|TRBJ2-1|TRBV7-9|few
CASSLTGQNEQFF
TGTGCCAGCAGCTTAACTGGGCAAAATGAGCAGTTCTTC
>TRBD1|TRBJ2-7|TRBV12-3/TRBV12-4|few
CASRPGGLYEQYF
TGTGCCAGCAGACCAGGGGGCCTCTACGAGCAGTACTTC
>TRBD2|TRBJ2-5|TRBV5-6|-
CASSWRLAGVTETQYF
TGTGCCAGCAGCTGGCGACTAGCGGGGGTTACAGAGACCCAGTACTTC
>-|TRBJ2-6|TRBV30|-
CAWSVRRQETRGWANVLTF
TGTGCCTGGAGTGTACGCCGACAGGAGACGAGGGGGTGGGCCAACGTCCTGACTTTC
>-|TRBJ2-3|TRBV20-1|few
CSARAPGGDTQYF
TGCAGTGCTAGAGCCCCCGGAGGCGATACGCAGTATTTT
>TRBD1|TRBJ2-1|TRBV7-9|-
CASSLGLGQIIDNEQFF
TGTGCCAGCAGCTTAGGCCTGGGACAGATCATCGACAATGAGCAGTTCTTC
>-|TRBJ1-6|TRBV7-2|-
CASSIRYGSLHF
TGTGCCAGCAGCATAAGATACGGCTCCCTCCACTTT
>TRBD2|TRBJ2-3|TRBV7-9|once
CASSPRRLADTDTQYF
TGTGCCAGCAGCCCCAGACGGCTAGCGGACACAGATACGCAGTATTTT
>-|TRBJ2-1|TRBV20-1|many
CSASWQLENEQFF
TGCAGTGCTAGTTGGCAGCTTGAGAATGAGCAGTTCTTC
>-|TRBJ2-1|TRBV7-2|-
CASSAERPSSYEQFF
TGTGCCAGCAGCGCCGAGCGACCAAGCTCCTACGAGCAGTTCTTC
>-|TRBJ2-1|TRBV7-8|-
CASSLTAPEQFF
TGTGCCAGCAGCTTAACGGCACCCGAGCAGTTCTTC